This TCR beta chain is drawn from a study of radiation and T cells in renal cell carcinoma. V lost 2 bases and J 2 bases, leaving 7 bases between the germline ends. The germline V gene encodes CDR1 MDHEN and CDR2 SYDVKM. CDR3 length equals 13 residues. Noted time point: baseline pretreatment blood. Treatment given: 15 Gy SBRT to primary tumor, nephrectomy 4 weeks later. The data were produced by immunoSEQ multiplex PCR, yet TCRdb's version contains in-frame clones alone and is incomplete. The profile shows approximately 150,000 clones, 75% to 90% of them singletons. The sequence came from a woman between 45 and 65 years old with renal cell carcinoma. The chain combines TRBV28 with TRBJ2-7; D ambiguous. The sequenced sample was blood, obtained from a patient whose treatment included radiotherapy and nephrectomy. The CDR3 coding sequence is TGTGCCAGCAGTTTAGGGCAAACCTACGAGCAGTACTTC. Amino acid sequence: CASSLGQTYEQYF. The full variable domain, completed using reference TRBV28 and TRBJ2-7, is DVKVTQSSRYLVKRTGEKVFLECVQDMDHENMFWYRQDPGLGLRLIYFSYDVKMKEKGDIPEGYSVSREKKERFSLILESASTNQTSMYLCASSLGQTYEQYFGPGTRLTVT.